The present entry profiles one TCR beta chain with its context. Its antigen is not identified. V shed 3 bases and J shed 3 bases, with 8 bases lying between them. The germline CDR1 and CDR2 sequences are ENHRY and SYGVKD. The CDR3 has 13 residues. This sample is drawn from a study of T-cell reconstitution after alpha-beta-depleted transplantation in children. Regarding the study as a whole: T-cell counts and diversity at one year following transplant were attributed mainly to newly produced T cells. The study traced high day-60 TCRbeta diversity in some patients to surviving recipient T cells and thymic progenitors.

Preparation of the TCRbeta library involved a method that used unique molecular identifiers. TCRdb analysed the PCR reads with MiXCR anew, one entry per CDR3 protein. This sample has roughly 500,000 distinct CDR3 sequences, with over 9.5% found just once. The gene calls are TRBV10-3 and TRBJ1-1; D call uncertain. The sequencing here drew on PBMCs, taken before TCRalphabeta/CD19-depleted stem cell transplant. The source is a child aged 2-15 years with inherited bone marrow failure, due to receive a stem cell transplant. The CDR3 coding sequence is TGTGCCATCAGTGACACAACCTACACTGAAGCTTTCTTT. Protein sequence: CAISDTTYTEAFF.